These 21 T cell receptor beta chains originate from one sample sequenced in a study of technical replicates of blood from several donors. Repertoires were generated with immunoSEQ multiplex PCR, while TCRdb's copy carries only in-frame clones and drops some. Of roughly 60,000 clones listed, 80% to 95% are singletons. The sample taken for sequencing was PBMCs. Receptors originate from a human donor in good health. Some clones in this sample may be carry-over from other donors' samples.

This rearrangement joins TRBV30 to TRBJ1-1; no definite D call. V lost 2 bases to trimming and J lost 5 bases, with 6 bases between them. The CDR3 sequence is 11 residues long. CDR1 and CDR2 (germline): GTSNPN, SVGIG (reference sequence). The CDR3 loop is CAWSRGTEAFF. The DNA of the CDR3 is TGTGCCTGGAGTCGAGGGACTGAAGCTTTCTTT.

The V call is TRBV7-9, the J call TRBJ1-2; no reliable D call. Germline V CDR1 and CDR2: SEHNR, FQNEAQ (reference sequence). V was cut by 8 bases and J by 5 bases, with 12 bases left in between. This CDR3 is 12 amino acids long. The CDR3 here is CASGASGYGYTF. As DNA, the CDR3 is TGTGCCAGCGGAGCTTCTGGTTATGGCTACACCTTC.

The chain has TRBV5-1 and TRBJ2-5; a weak D match, TRBD2 (6 bases). The V end was cut by 0 bases, the J end by 0 bases, with 12 bases between. Per the germline V gene, CDR1 is SGHRS and CDR2 is YFSETQ. The CDR3 sequence is 16 residues long. The CDR3 region is CASSLVAAGYQETQYF. The CDR3 DNA is TGCGCCAGCAGCTTGGTTGCGGCGGGGTACCAAGAGACCCAGTACTTC.

Only one count was recorded for this clone. The rearrangement uses TRBV4-1 and TRBJ2-3; 9 nucleotides match TRBD2. The germline V gene has CDR1 MGHRA and CDR2 YSYEKL. The J segment lost 4 bases and the V segment lost 1 base, leaving 12 bases of the junction unmatched. The CDR3 has 18 residues. CDR3 nucleotides: TGCGCCAGCAGCCAAGTACTCGGTAGCGGGAGTTACGCAGATACGCAGTATTTT. This codes for CASSQVLGSGSYADTQYF.

The chain has TRBV19 and TRBJ1-1, with no clear D. The germline V gene has CDR1 LNHDA and CDR2 SQIVND (reference sequence). The CDR3 has 13 residues. Deletions cut 3 bases from V and 0 bases from J, with 5 bases between. The DNA of the CDR3 is TGTGCCAGTAGTATTCGAGTGAACACTGAAGCTTTCTTT. Its protein is CASSIRVNTEAFF.

The J gene is TRBJ2-3, the V gene TRBV9; 7 nucleotides match TRBD2. Germline CDR1 and CDR2: SGDLS and YYNGEE. This CDR3 is built from 16 residues. J lost 2 bases, V lost 0 bases, and 6 bases had no gene match. CDR3 nucleotide sequence: TGTGCCAGCAGCGTAGTTACTAGCGCCCTCACAGATACGCAGTATTTT. Amino acid sequence: CASSVVTSALTDTQYF.

This sequence joins TRBV19 and TRBJ1-2, with 9 bases lining up with TRBD1. With 6 bases clipped from V and 8 bases from J, the junction kept 7 bases outside the gene matches. CDR1 LNHDA and CDR2 SQIVND come from the germline V gene (reference sequence). The CDR3 sequence is 13 residues long. The CDR3 loop reads CASSRGQGMGYTF. The CDR3 DNA follows: TGTGCCAGTAGCAGAGGACAGGGGATGGGCTACACCTTC.

The V and J genes are TRBV27 and TRBJ1-2; 7 nucleotides align to TRBD1. CDR1 and CDR2 (germline): MNHEY, SMNVEV (reference sequence). Trimming cost V 6 bases and J 5 bases; bases outside gene matches: 12. The CDR3 is 15 amino acids. CDR3 sequence reads: CASRGDRVGSYGYTF. The CDR3 DNA is TGTGCCAGCAGGGGTGACAGGGTGGGATCGTATGGCTACACCTTC.

CDR3 DNA: TGTGCCAGCAGTAGGGGGCGGGAACATTCCCCTTATAATTCACCCCTCCACTTT. This sequence encodes CASSRGREHSPYNSPLHF. The V gene is TRBV9, the J gene TRBJ1-6, with 7 bases aligning to TRBD1. V dropped 5 bases and J dropped 4; count of bases not matched to a gene: 15. There are 18 residues in the CDR3. Germline-derived CDR1 and CDR2 are SGDLS and YYNGEE.

This clone was observed once. The rearrangement uses TRBV9 and TRBJ1-3, with 8 bases aligning to TRBD1. The germline V gene encodes CDR1 SGDLS and CDR2 YYNGEE. CDR3 length: 17 amino acids. After removal of 4 bases from V and 10 bases from J, the junction contained 19 bases not matched to a gene. Written as DNA, the CDR3 is TGTGCCAGCAGCTTAAGGTTGGGGACAGGCCTCGACGAAACCATATATTTT. Its protein is CASSLRLGTGLDETIYF.

The chain links TRBV19 to TRBJ1-5, with 9 bases fitting TRBD1. With V trimmed by 2 bases and J by 2 bases, 4 bases remained unmatched. The length of the CDR3 is 16 residues. Germline loops: CDR1 LNHDA, CDR2 SQIVND (reference sequence). In DNA form, the CDR3 reads TGTGCCAGTAGTATACTACAGGGGGCAGGCAATCAGCCCCAGCATTTT. It specifies CASSILQGAGNQPQHF.

In DNA form, the CDR3 reads TGTGCCAGCAGGCCCGCTAGCGGGAGTAATTACGAGCAGTACTTC. Protein sequence: CASRPASGSNYEQYF. This chain joins TRBV7-9 and TRBJ2-7; 10 bases are shared with TRBD2. This CDR3 is 15 amino acids long. Germline V CDR1 and CDR2: SEHNR, FQNEAQ (reference sequence). The V and J ends lost 6 bases and 4 bases, in that order; junction bases with no gene match: 9.

The V and J genes are TRBV4-2 and TRBJ2-5; TRBD1 matches at 7 bases. Germline V gene lookup returns CDR1 LGHNA and CDR2 YNFKEQ. The CDR3 consists of 16 residues. V lost 1 base to trimming and J lost 3 bases; unmatched junction nucleotides: 8. CDR3 residues: CASSQAHTGVKETQYF. CDR3 DNA: TGTGCCAGCAGCCAAGCTCACACAGGGGTTAAAGAGACCCAGTACTTC.

Points on this clone: The junction differs from germline at one of its ends, possibly a read error. The chain uses TRBV2 and TRBJ2-7; TRBD2 aligns across 10 bases. Germline CDR1 reads SNHLY; CDR2 reads FYNNEI. The CDR3 covers 14 residues. The chain's CDR3 is CASGEGLAINEQYF. DNA of the CDR3: TGTGCCAGCGGTGAGGGACTAGCGATCAACGAGCAGTACTTC.

This chain joins TRBV5-4 and TRBJ2-5, with 9 nucleotides matching TRBD2. The J segment lost 2 bases and the V segment lost 0 bases, leaving 2 bases of the junction unmatched. The length of the CDR3 is 15 residues. Germline lookup yields CDR1 SGHNT and CDR2 YYREEE (reference sequence). CDR3 region: CASSLVLAGQETQYF. CDR3 nucleotides: TGTGCCAGCAGCTTGGTGCTAGCGGGGCAAGAGACCCAGTACTTC.

V and J are TRBV5-1 and TRBJ1-6, with 7 bases lining up with TRBD1. This CDR3 region has 16 residues. Germline V gene data show CDR1 as SGHRS and CDR2 as YFSETQ. V gave up 4 bases and J gave up 5 bases; unmatched junction bases: 9. The CDR3 region is CASSPGDRVNNSPLHF. CDR3 DNA sequence: TGCGCCAGCAGCCCCGGCGACAGGGTGAATAATTCACCCCTCCACTTT.

This rearrangement joins TRBV5-1 to TRBJ2-3; tentative D call: TRBD1 (6 bases). CDR3 length: 14 residues. The V and J ends lost 4 bases and 2 bases respectively, with 11 bases between them. CDR1 and CDR2 (germline): SGHRS, YFSETQ. CDR3 sequence (DNA): TGCGCCAGCAGCCCAGGACAGTACACAGATACGCAGTATTTT. It specifies CASSPGQYTDTQYF. Using reference TRBV5-1 and TRBJ2-3 for the parts outside the CDR3, the full variable domain is KAGVTQTPRYLIKTRGQQVTLSCSPISGHRSVSWYQQTPGQGLQFLFEYFSETQRNKGNFPGRFSGRQFSNSRSEMNVSTLELGDSALYLCASSPGQYTDTQYFGPGTRLTVL.

The chain recombines TRBV5-1 with TRBJ2-3; 16 positions match TRBD2. This CDR3 region has 18 residues. Germline values: CDR1 SGHRS, CDR2 YFSETQ. V lost 3 bases to trimming and J lost 6 bases; unmatched junction nucleotides: 10. CDR3 sequence: CASSSLAGGLAGGDTQYF. CDR3 nucleotides: TGCGCCAGCAGCTCTTTGGCCGGGGGACTAGCGGGAGGGGATACGCAGTATTTT.

The count of this clone is one. The chain employs TRBV2 and TRBJ2-3; no clear D. Trimming took 7 bases from V and 5 from J, leaving 10 bases between them. Germline V gives CDR1 SNHLY, CDR2 FYNNEI. The CDR3 totals 12 residues. The CDR3 loop reads CASKMAGDTQYF. In nucleotides, the CDR3 is TGTGCCAGCAAAATGGCAGGAGATACGCAGTATTTT.

CDR3 amino acids: CASKPRQGYGYTF. The CDR3, as DNA: TGTGCCAGCAAGCCCCGGCAGGGGTACGGCTACACCTTC. The chain has TRBV25-1 and TRBJ1-2; a possible D gene is TRBD1 (6 bases). CDR1 and CDR2 (germline): MGHDK, SYGVNS. There are 13 residues in the CDR3. V dropped 7 bases and J dropped 8 bases, with 17 bases sitting between them.

DNA of the CDR3: TGTGCCAGCAGCTTGGGTGACAGAACCAATCAGCCCCAGCATTTT. Amino acid sequence: CASSLGDRTNQPQHF. V gene TRBV5-6 combines with J gene TRBJ1-5, with a tentative D call TRBD1 (5 bases). The CDR3 length is 15 residues. V was shortened by 0 bases and J by 3 bases, with 10 bases between the two germline ends. Per the germline V gene, CDR1 is SGHDT and CDR2 is YYEEEE.